These 17 T cell receptor beta chains were sequenced from one sample in a study of T cell responses to AZD1222 COVID-19 vaccine. Clones were sequenced by immunoSEQ multiplex PCR, and TCRdb holds only the in-frame ones, with some missing. This table holds 95,000 to 150,000 clones, about 91% found once. Specimen: peripheral blood, collected on day 0 of AZD1222 vaccination. The receptors come from an adult in good health.

The V gene is TRBV7-8, the J gene TRBJ2-7; D might be TRBD1 (6 bases). The CDR3 consists of 13 residues. The germline V gene has CDR1 SGHVS and CDR2 FQNEAQ. V was shortened by 5 bases and J by 7 bases, with 15 bases between the two germline ends. The CDR3 nucleotides read TGTGCCAGCAGCACAAACAGGGTACGGGAGCAGTACGTC. Translated, it gives CASSTNRVREQYV.

The V and J genes are TRBV7-2 and TRBJ2-5, with D hard to call. Per germline, CDR1 SGHTA and CDR2 FQGNSA. Trimming stripped 9 bases from V and 1 base from J, with 12 bases between. This CDR3 is 13 amino acids long. The CDR3 nucleotides read TGTGCCAGTAAAGAGCGCACCCAAGAGACCCAGTACTTC. It encodes CASKERTQETQYF.

The V and J genes are TRBV12-3 or TRBV12-4 and TRBJ1-2; D may be TRBD1 (5 bases). The germline V and J ends were trimmed by 7 bases and 4 bases, with 10 bases remaining between them. The CDR3 runs to 12 residues. In nucleotides, the CDR3 is TGTGCCAGCACCTCGACAGTCTATGGCTACACCTTC. The encoded protein is CASTSTVYGYTF.

The CDR3 nucleotides are TGTGCTAGTGGTTTGGTACTTAACCGGGACAGGGGTCCTACCCCCCAGCATTTT. Encoded protein: CASGLVLNRDRGPTPQHF. V gene TRBV12-5 combines with J gene TRBJ1-5; 10 bases match TRBD1. The V and J ends lost 0 bases and 10 bases, in that order; junction bases with no gene match: 15. Germline lookup yields CDR1 LGHNT and CDR2 FRNRAP. The CDR3 runs 18 residues.

This chain uses TRBV5-1 with TRBJ2-4, with a tentative D call TRBD2 (5 bases). CDR3 size: 16 residues. Germline lookup yields CDR1 SGHRS and CDR2 YFSETQ. Deletions cut 0 bases from V and 1 base from J, with 11 bases between. The CDR3 nucleotides are TGCGCCAGCAGCTTGGGGCCCACGGGGGCCAAAAACATTCAGTACTTC. It codes for CASSLGPTGAKNIQYF.

In its sample, this clone was seen once. The gene calls are TRBV13 and TRBJ2-1, with D possibly being TRBD1 or TRBD2 (5 bases each). V was trimmed by 5 bases and J by 12 bases, leaving 26 bases between them. This CDR3 is built from 16 residues. Looked up from germline, CDR1 is PRHDT and CDR2 is FYEKMQ (reference sequence). In DNA form, the CDR3 reads TGTGCCAGCAGCCATAGAATGGGGACGGGAATGGAGGTGCAGTTCTTC. This translates into CASSHRMGTGMEVQFF.

The V and J genes are TRBV6-2 or TRBV6-3 and TRBJ2-3, with D perhaps assigned TRBD1 or TRBD2 (6 bases each). The V gene lost 6 bases and the J gene lost 4 bases, with 11 bases spanning the gap. CDR1 MNHEY and CDR2 SVGEGT come from the germline V gene. The CDR3 consists of 13 residues. The CDR3 nucleotides are TGTGCCAGCAGCTCCCGGGGGCCAGATACGCAGTATTTT. Amino acid sequence: CASSSRGPDTQYF.

The chain uses TRBV7-9 and TRBJ1-2; 8 positions match TRBD1. V trimming: 4 bases; J trimming: 5 bases; junction bases outside the gene matches: 6. CDR1 and CDR2 (germline): SEHNR, FQNEAQ (reference sequence). The CDR3 covers 14 residues. In DNA form, the CDR3 reads TGTGCCAGCAGCTCCCAGGGGGCTCTATATGGCTACACCTTC. Its translation is CASSSQGALYGYTF.

The chain employs TRBV7-8 and TRBJ2-1, with 8 bases identical to TRBD1. In germline, CDR1 is SGHVS, CDR2 FQNEAQ. The V and J ends lost 2 bases and 7 bases, in that order; junction bases with no gene match: 13. The CDR3 is 17 residues long. CDR3 sequence: CASSLSEVGQGVNEQFF. The CDR3 region has the DNA TGTGCCAGCAGCTTAAGTGAGGTCGGACAGGGAGTGAATGAGCAGTTCTTC.

J is TRBJ2-1 and V is TRBV5-6; no clear D gene. Looked up from germline, CDR1 is SGHDT and CDR2 is YYEEEE. Between the trimmed V and J ends, which lost 2 bases and 7 bases, there was a span of 4 bases. The CDR3 covers 11 residues. The CDR3 DNA follows: TGTGCCAGCAGCTTAGGTAATGAGCAGTTCTTC. This gives the protein CASSLGNEQFF.

The chain links TRBV15 to TRBJ1-1; weak D call: TRBD1 (5 bases). This CDR3 region has 12 residues. V was cut by 7 bases and J by 5 bases, with 11 bases left in between. Germline loops: CDR1 LNHNV, CDR2 YYDKDF (reference sequence). Written as DNA, the CDR3 is TGTGCCACCAAAAACTGGGGGACTGAAGCTTTCTTT. The encoded protein is CATKNWGTEAFF.

The chain has TRBV30 and TRBJ2-5; TRBD1 aligns across 7 bases. With V trimmed by 0 bases and J by 5 bases, 12 bases remained unmatched. The CDR3 loop spans 16 amino acids. Germline V lookup: CDR1 GTSNPN, CDR2 SVGIG (reference sequence). CDR3 coding DNA: TGTGCCTGGAGTGTACGTACCAGGGGGTACATGGAGACCCAGTACTTC. This translates into CAWSVRTRGYMETQYF.

The chain is built from TRBV10-3 and TRBJ2-7; 11 nucleotides agree with TRBD1. After removal of 6 bases from V and 6 bases from J, the junction contained 7 bases not matched to a gene. CDR1 and CDR2 from the germline V gene are ENHRY and SYGVKD. The CDR3 length is 14 residues. The CDR3 sequence: CAIRAGTGGSEQYV. CDR3 coding DNA: TGTGCCATCAGGGCCGGGACAGGGGGATCCGAGCAGTACGTC.

This rearrangement joins TRBV3-1 (or the pseudogene TRBV3-2) to TRBJ1-6; D not certain. V lost 4 bases to trimming and J lost 6 bases, with 10 bases between them. The CDR3 runs 14 residues. Germline CDR1 is LGHDT and CDR2 is YNNKEL (reference sequence). For the CDR3, the DNA is TGTGCCAGCAGCCCCCGGAGTCGTAATTCACCCCTCCACTTT. Its translation: CASSPRSRNSPLHF.

The chain is built from TRBV27 and TRBJ2-1; 8 bases match TRBD1. V lost 3 bases to trimming and J lost 2 bases; unmatched junction nucleotides: 6. The CDR3 extends over 16 amino acids. The germline CDR1 and CDR2 sequences are MNHEY and SMNVEV (reference sequence). This CDR3 is CASSFVSGGAYNEQFF. The CDR3 DNA reads TGTGCCAGCAGTTTCGTTTCAGGGGGCGCCTACAATGAGCAGTTCTTC.

The V and J genes are TRBV19 and TRBJ1-1, with D tentatively TRBD1 (6 bases). The CDR3 is made up of 15 amino acids. In germline, CDR1 is LNHDA, CDR2 SQIVND (reference sequence). V shed 6 bases and J shed 1 base, with 15 bases lying between them. The CDR3 DNA follows: TGTGCCAGTAGGGCGACAGGCTACGGGAACACTGAAGCTTTCTTT. This gives the protein CASRATGYGNTEAFF.

The chain is built from TRBV27 and TRBJ1-2; 10 bases agree with TRBD1. After removal of 8 bases from V and 2 bases from J, the junction contained 2 bases not matched to a gene. This CDR3 region has 13 residues. Germline V gene data show CDR1 as MNHEY and CDR2 as SMNVEV (reference sequence). The CDR3 is CASGGQGNYGYTF. The CDR3 region has the DNA TGTGCCAGCGGGGGACAGGGGAACTATGGCTACACCTTC.